The 12 T cell receptor beta chains given below trace back to one sample, sequenced in a study of STAT5B mutations in CD4+ large granular lymphocyte leukemia. Generated by immunoSEQ multiplex PCR, the TCRdb table keeps only in-frame clones and is missing some. The sample yields 20,000 to 25,000 clones, 70% to 80% seen once. Source material: CD4+ T cells from blood buffy coats. The receptors derive from a human donor in good health.

The CDR3 nucleotides read TGTGCCAGCAGCTTCCAGCCCGGGCGGAAAAACATTCAGTACTTC. Residues: CASSFQPGRKNIQYF. The rearrangement links TRBV11-3 to TRBJ2-4; D remains ambiguous. CDR3 length equals 15 residues. Trimming left V 3 bases short and J 4 bases short, with 13 bases between. The germline V gene encodes CDR1 SGHNT and CDR2 YENEEA.

The rearrangement links TRBV30 to TRBJ1-6; D gene uncertain. V was shortened by 2 bases and J by 8 bases, with 13 bases between the two germline ends. Germline CDR1 is GTSNPN and CDR2 is SVGIG (reference sequence). The CDR3 has 14 residues. The CDR3 loop is CAWSLRGDDSPLHF. DNA for the CDR3: TGTGCCTGGAGTTTGCGGGGAGATGATTCACCCCTCCACTTT. Drawing the rest from reference TRBV30 and TRBJ1-6, the complete variable domain is SQTIHQWPATLVQPVGSPLSLECTVEGTSNPNLYWYRQAAGRGLQLLFYSVGIGQISSEVPQNLSASRPQDRQFILSSKKLLLSDSGFYLCAWSLRGDDSPLHFGNGTRLTVT.

V and J are TRBV13 and TRBJ2-7; TRBD2 matches 7 bases. The CDR3 loop spans 15 amino acids. After removal of 3 bases from V and 3 bases from J, the junction contained 8 bases not matched to a gene. CDR1 is PRHDT, CDR2 FYEKMQ, per germline (reference sequence). This CDR3 is CASSLGPSGNYEQYF. For the CDR3, the DNA is TGTGCCAGCAGCTTGGGGCCAAGCGGGAACTACGAGCAGTACTTC.

V gene TRBV2 combines with J gene TRBJ2-5; D tentatively reads TRBD1 or TRBD2 (5 bases each). The CDR3 runs to 14 residues. Germline V CDR1 and CDR2: SNHLY, FYNNEI. The V end lost 6 bases, the J end lost 1 base, and 12 bases lay between the germline ends. This chain's CDR3 is CASSDGASQETQYF. The CDR3 DNA sequence: TGTGCCAGCAGCGACGGGGCCAGCCAAGAGACCCAGTACTTC.

The chain recombines TRBV5-4 with TRBJ2-1; TRBD2 aligns across 8 bases. The CDR3 runs 15 residues. V shed 5 bases, J shed 1 base, and the junction held 5 bases outside the gene matches. The germline V gene encodes CDR1 SGHNT and CDR2 YYREEE (reference sequence). CDR3 in amino acids: CASRRSGTSYNEQFF. The CDR3 DNA reads TGTGCCAGCAGACGTAGCGGGACATCCTACAATGAGCAGTTCTTC.

The chain joins TRBV7-6 to TRBJ2-5, with 9 bases that match TRBD2. The CDR3 is 16 amino acids. V shed 2 bases and J 0 bases; nucleotides not matched to a gene: 4. Germline-derived CDR1 and CDR2 are SGHVS and FNYEAQ. The CDR3 DNA is TGTGCCAGCAGCTTAATGGCTAGCGGGAACCAAGAGACCCAGTACTTC. Translation: CASSLMASGNQETQYF.

The chain links TRBV5-5 to TRBJ1-1; tentatively, D is TRBD1 (5 bases). CDR1 and CDR2 (germline): SGHKS, YYEKEE (reference sequence). Trimming removed 4 bases from V and 3 bases from J, with 25 bases in between. The CDR3 loop spans 18 amino acids. The CDR3 region is CASSTQFSLRAGDTEAFF. The DNA of the CDR3 is TGTGCCAGCAGCACCCAATTCAGCCTCAGGGCGGGGGACACTGAAGCTTTCTTT.

The chain is built from TRBV6-5 and TRBJ1-3, with 7 bases identical to TRBD1. Trimming at V came to 5 bases and at J to 4 bases, leaving 2 bases not matched to a gene. CDR1 MNHEY and CDR2 SVGAGI come from the germline V gene. This CDR3 has 13 residues. The CDR3 nucleotides read TGTGCCAGCAGTCCGGGACAGGGAAACACCATATATTTT. Amino acids: CASSPGQGNTIYF.

The chain carries TRBV7-9 and TRBJ2-7; D not certain. V lost 2 bases to trimming and J lost 0 bases, with 11 bases between them. CDR3 length: 15 residues. The germline V gene has CDR1 SEHNR and CDR2 FQNEAQ (reference sequence). This chain's CDR3 is CASSLRSDTSYEQYF. CDR3 bases: TGTGCCAGCAGCTTACGAAGCGACACCTCCTACGAGCAGTACTTC.

The chain uses TRBV25-1 and TRBJ1-1; TRBD1 agrees at 8 bases. This CDR3 has 15 amino acids. V shed 5 bases, J shed 4 bases, and the junction held 9 bases outside the gene matches. Germline loops: CDR1 MGHDK, CDR2 SYGVNS. The CDR3: CASSPAGGFGTEAFF. The CDR3 nucleotides are TGTGCCAGCAGTCCAGCAGGGGGCTTCGGCACTGAAGCTTTCTTT.

This clone was counted a few times. J is TRBJ2-3 and V is TRBV6-1, with D possibly TRBD2 on 5 matching bases. Germline CDR1 is MNHNS and CDR2 is SASEGT. The CDR3 runs 16 residues. The V and J ends lost 1 base and 1 base respectively, with 12 bases between them. The CDR3 region has the DNA TGTGCCAGCAGTGAAGGGTGGAGGCAGGGCACAGATACGCAGTATTTT. This codes for CASSEGWRQGTDTQYF.

The genes are TRBV19 and TRBJ1-1; the match to TRBD1 covers 7 bases. CDR3 length: 12 residues. V was clipped by 5 bases and J by 11 bases; unmatched bases: 8. The V gene's germline CDR1 is LNHDA and CDR2 SQIVND (reference sequence). The CDR3 reads CASSFRDRAAFF. Here the CDR3 DNA reads TGTGCCAGTAGTTTTCGCGACAGGGCGGCTTTCTTT.